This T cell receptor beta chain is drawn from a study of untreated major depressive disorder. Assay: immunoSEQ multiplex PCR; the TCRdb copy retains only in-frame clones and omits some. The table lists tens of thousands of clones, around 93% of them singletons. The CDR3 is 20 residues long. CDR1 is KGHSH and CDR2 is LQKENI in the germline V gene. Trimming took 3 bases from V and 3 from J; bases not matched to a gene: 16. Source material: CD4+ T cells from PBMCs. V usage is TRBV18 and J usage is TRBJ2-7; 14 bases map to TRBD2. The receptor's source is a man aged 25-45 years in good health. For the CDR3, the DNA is TGTGCCAGCTCACCCTTCCTCGGGACTAGCGGGAGTGCGGACCTCTACGAGCAGTACTTC. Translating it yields CASSPFLGTSGSADLYEQYF.